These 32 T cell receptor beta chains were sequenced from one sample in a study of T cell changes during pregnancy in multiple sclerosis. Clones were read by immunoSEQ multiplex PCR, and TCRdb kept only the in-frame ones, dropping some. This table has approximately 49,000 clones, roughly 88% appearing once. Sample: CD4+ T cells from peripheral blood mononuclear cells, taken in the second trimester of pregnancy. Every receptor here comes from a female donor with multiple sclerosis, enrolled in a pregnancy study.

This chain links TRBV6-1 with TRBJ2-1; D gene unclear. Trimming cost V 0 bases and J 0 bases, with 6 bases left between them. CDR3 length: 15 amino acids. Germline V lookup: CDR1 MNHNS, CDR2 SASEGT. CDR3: CASSEAQASYNEQFF. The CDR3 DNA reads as TGTGCCAGCAGTGAAGCCCAGGCCTCCTACAATGAGCAGTTCTTC.

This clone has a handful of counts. This CDR3 reads CASSYGRNTEAFF. CDR3 nucleotides: TGCGCCAGCAGTTACGGGAGGAACACTGAAGCTTTCTTT. The chain couples TRBV4-1 to TRBJ1-1; no definite D call. This CDR3 is built from 13 residues. The germline V gene has CDR1 MGHRA and CDR2 YSYEKL. Trimming shortened V by 6 bases and J by 1 base, and 9 bases separated the two germline ends.

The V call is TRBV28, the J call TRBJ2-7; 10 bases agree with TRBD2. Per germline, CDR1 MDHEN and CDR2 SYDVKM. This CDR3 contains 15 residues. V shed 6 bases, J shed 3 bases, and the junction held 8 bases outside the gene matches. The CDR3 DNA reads TGTGCCAGCAGAAGCGGGACTAGCGCGATCTACGAGCAGTACTTC. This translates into CASRSGTSAIYEQYF.

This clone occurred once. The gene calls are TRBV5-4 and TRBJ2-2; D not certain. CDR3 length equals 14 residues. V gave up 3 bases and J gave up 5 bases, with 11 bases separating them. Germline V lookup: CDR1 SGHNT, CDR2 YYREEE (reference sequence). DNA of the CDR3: TGTGCCAGCAGCTCTTCAATTCGGACCGGGGAGCTGTTTTTT. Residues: CASSSSIRTGELFF. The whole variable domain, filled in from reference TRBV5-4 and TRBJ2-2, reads ETGVTQSPTHLIKTRGQQVTLRCSSQSGHNTVSWYQQALGQGPQFIFQYYREEENGRGNFPPRFSGLQFPNYSSELNVNALELDDSALYLCASSSSIRTGELFFGEGSRLTVL.

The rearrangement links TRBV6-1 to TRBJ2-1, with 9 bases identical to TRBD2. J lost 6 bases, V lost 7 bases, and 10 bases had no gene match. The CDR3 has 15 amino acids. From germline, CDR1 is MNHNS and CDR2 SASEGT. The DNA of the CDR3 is TGTGCCAGCAATCTCATGCGGGAGGGCCCCAATGAGCAGTTCTTC. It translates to CASNLMREGPNEQFF.

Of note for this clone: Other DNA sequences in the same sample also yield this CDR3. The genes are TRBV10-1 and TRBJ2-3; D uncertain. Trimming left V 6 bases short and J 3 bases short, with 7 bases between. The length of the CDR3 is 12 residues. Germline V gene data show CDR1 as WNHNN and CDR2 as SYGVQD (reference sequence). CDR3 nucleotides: TGCGCCAGCAGCTATTCTACAGATACGCAGTATTTT. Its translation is CASSYSTDTQYF.

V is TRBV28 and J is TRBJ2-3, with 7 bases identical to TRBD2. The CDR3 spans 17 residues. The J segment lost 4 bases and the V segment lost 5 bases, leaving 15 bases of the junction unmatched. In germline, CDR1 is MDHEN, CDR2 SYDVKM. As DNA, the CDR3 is TGTGCCAGCAGTCTCGGCGTAGCGGGCTTAGGGGCAGATACGCAGTATTTT. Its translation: CASSLGVAGLGADTQYF. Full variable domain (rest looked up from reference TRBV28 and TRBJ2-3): DVKVTQSSRYLVKRTGEKVFLECVQDMDHENMFWYRQDPGLGLRLIYFSYDVKMKEKGDIPEGYSVSREKKERFSLILESASTNQTSMYLCASSLGVAGLGADTQYFGPGTRLTVL.

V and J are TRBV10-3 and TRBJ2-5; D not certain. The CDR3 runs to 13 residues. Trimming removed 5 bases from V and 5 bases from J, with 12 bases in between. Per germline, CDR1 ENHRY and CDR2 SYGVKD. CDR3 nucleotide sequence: TGTGCCATCAGTCGAGGCGCTGGGGAGACCCAGTACTTC. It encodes CAISRGAGETQYF.

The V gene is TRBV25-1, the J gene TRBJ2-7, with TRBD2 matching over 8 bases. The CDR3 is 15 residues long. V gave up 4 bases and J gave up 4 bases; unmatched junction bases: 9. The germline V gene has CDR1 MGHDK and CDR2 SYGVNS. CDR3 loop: CASSATSGLVYEQYF. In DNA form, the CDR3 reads TGTGCCAGCAGTGCTACTAGCGGCCTAGTATACGAGCAGTACTTC.

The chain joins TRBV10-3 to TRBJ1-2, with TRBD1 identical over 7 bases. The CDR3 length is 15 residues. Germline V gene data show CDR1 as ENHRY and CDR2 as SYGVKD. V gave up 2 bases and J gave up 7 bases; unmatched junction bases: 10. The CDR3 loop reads CAISEGGQAFGGYTF. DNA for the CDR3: TGTGCCATCAGTGAGGGAGGACAGGCCTTCGGTGGCTACACCTTC.

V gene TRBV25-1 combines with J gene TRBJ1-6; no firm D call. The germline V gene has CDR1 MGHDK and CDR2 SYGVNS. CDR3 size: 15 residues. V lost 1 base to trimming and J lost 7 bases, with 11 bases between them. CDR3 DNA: TGTGCCAGCAGTGAATCTGTCACCACAAATTCACCCCTCCACTTT. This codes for CASSESVTTNSPLHF.

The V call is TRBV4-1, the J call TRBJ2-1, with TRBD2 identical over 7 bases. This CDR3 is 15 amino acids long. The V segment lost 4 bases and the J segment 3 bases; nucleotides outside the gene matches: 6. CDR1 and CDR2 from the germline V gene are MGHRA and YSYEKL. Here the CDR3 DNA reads TGCGCCAGCAGCCCGTCTAGCGGAGACTACAATGAGCAGTTCTTC. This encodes CASSPSSGDYNEQFF.

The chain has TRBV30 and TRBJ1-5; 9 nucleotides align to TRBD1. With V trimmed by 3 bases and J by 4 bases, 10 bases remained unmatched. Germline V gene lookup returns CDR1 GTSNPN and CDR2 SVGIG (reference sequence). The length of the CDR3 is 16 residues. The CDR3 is CAWRVSRTGANQPQHF. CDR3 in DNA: TGTGCCTGGAGAGTGAGTCGGACAGGGGCTAATCAGCCCCAGCATTTT.

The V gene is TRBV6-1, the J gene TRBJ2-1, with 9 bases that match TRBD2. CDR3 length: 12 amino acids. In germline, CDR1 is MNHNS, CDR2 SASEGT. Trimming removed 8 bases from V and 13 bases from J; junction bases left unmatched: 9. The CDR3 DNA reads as TGTGCCAGCCGGAGTAGCGGGAGTATCCAGTTCTTC. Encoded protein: CASRSSGSIQFF.

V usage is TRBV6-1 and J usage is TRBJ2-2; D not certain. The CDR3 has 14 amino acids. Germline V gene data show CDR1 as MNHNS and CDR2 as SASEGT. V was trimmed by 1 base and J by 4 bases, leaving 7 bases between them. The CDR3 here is CASSEGEVTGELFF. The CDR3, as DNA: TGTGCCAGCAGTGAAGGTGAGGTCACCGGGGAGCTGTTTTTT.

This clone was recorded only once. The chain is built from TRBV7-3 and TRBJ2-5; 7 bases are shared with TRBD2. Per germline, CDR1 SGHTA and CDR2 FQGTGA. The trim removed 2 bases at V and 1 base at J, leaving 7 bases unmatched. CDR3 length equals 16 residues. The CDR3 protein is CASSLGLQRGQETQYF. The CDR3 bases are TGTGCCAGCAGCTTAGGCCTCCAGCGGGGCCAAGAGACCCAGTACTTC.

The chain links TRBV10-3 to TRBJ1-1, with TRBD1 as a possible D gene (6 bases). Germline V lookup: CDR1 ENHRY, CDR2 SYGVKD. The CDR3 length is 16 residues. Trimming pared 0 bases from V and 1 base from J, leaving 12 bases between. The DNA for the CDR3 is TGTGCCATCAGTGAGTCCTCGAGGGGGTGGAACACTGAAGCTTTCTTT. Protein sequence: CAISESSRGWNTEAFF.

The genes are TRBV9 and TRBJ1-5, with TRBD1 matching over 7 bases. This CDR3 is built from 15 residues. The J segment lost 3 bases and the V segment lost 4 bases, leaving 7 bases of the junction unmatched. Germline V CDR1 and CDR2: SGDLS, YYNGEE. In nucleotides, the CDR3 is TGTGCCAGCAGCCCCTTGGACAGGTCCAATCAGCCCCAGCATTTT. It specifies CASSPLDRSNQPQHF.

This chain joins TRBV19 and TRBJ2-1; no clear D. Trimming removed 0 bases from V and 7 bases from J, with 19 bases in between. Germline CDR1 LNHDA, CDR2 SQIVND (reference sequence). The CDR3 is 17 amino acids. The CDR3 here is CASSIDPTAPPLNEQFF. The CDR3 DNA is TGTGCCAGTAGTATAGATCCGACTGCTCCGCCCTTAAATGAGCAGTTCTTC.

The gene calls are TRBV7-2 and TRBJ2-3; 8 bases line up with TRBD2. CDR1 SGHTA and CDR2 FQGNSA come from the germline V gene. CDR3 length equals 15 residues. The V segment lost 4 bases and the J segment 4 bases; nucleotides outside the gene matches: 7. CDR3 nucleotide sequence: TGTGCCAGCAGCTCGCAGCGGGAGAAGTCAGATACGCAGTATTTT. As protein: CASSSQREKSDTQYF.

CDR3 sequence: CASRGQGNTGELFF. Here the CDR3 DNA reads TGTGCCAGCAGGGGTCAGGGAAACACCGGGGAGCTGTTTTTT. The V and J genes are TRBV9 and TRBJ2-2; possible D gene TRBD1, 5 bases. Trimming left V 5 bases short and J 2 bases short, with 10 bases between. The CDR3 sequence is 14 residues long. In germline, CDR1 is SGDLS, CDR2 YYNGEE.

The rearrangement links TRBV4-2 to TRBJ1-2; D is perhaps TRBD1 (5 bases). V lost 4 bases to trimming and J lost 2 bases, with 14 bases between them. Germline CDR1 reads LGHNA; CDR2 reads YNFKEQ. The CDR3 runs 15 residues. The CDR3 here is CASSLDGQGNYGYTF. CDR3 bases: TGTGCCAGCAGCCTGGACGGACAAGGGAACTATGGCTACACCTTC.

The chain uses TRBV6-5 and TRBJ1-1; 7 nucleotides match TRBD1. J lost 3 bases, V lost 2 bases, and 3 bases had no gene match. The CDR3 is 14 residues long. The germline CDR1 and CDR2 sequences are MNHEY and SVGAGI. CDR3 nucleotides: TGTGCCAGCAGTTACGCTGACAGGGACACTGAAGCTTTCTTT. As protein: CASSYADRDTEAFF.

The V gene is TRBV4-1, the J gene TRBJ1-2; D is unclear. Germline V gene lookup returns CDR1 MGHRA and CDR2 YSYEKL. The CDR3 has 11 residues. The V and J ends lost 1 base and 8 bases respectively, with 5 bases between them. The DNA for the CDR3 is TGCGCCAGCAGCCAAGTTGGCGGCTACACCTTC. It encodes CASSQVGGYTF.

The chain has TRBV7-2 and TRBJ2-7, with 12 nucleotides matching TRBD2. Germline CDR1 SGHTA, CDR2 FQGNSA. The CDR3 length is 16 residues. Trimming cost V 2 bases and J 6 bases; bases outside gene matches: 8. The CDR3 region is CASSLTLAGGPREQYF. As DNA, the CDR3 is TGTGCCAGCAGCTTAACCCTAGCGGGAGGGCCCCGCGAGCAGTACTTC.

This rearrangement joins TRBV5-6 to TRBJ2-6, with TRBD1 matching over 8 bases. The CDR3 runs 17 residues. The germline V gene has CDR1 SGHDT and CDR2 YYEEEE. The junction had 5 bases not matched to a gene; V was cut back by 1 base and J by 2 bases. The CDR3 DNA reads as TGTGCCAGCAGCTTGTTCAGGGGGCCGGCTGGGGCCAACGTCCTGACTTTC. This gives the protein CASSLFRGPAGANVLTF.

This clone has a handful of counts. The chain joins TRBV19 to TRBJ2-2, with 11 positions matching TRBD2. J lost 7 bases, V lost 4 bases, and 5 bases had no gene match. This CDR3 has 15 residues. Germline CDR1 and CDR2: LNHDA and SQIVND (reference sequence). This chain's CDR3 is CASSSSGRAVGELFF. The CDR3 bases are TGTGCCAGTAGTAGTAGCGGGAGGGCCGTCGGGGAGCTGTTTTTT.

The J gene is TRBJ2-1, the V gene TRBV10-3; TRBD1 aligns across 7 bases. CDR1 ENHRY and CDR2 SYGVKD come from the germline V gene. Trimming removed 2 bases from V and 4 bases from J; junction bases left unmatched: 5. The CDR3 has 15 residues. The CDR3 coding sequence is TGTGCCATCAGTGAGACGAAGGGGGCGTACAATGAGCAGTTCTTC. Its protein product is CAISETKGAYNEQFF.

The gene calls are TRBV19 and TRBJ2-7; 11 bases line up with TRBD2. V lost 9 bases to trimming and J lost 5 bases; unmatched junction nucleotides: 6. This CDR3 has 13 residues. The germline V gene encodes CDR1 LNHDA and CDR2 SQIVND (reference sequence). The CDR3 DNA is TGTGCCAGCTCCGGGACTAGCGGAAACGAGCAGTACTTC. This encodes CASSGTSGNEQYF.

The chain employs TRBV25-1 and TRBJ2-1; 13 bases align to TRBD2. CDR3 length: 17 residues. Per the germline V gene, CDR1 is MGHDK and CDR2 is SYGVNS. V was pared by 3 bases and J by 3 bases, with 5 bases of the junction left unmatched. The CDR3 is CASSEPGLAGLYNEQFF. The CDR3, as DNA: TGTGCCAGCAGTGAGCCGGGACTAGCGGGGCTCTACAATGAGCAGTTCTTC.

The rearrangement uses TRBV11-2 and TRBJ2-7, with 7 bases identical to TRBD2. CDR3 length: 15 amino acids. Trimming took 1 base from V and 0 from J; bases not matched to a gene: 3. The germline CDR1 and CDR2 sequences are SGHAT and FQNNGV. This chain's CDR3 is CASSLGAGASYEQYF. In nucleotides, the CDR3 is TGTGCCAGCAGCTTAGGTGCGGGAGCCTCCTACGAGCAGTACTTC.

CDR3 bases: TGTGCCAGCAGTGTACAGCCGAACACTGAAGCTTTCTTT. It translates to CASSVQPNTEAFF. The gene calls are TRBV6-4 and TRBJ1-1, with D hard to call. The V gene lost 4 bases and the J gene lost 1 base, with 7 bases spanning the gap. The CDR3 runs to 13 residues. From germline, CDR1 is MRHNA and CDR2 SNTAGT.